This is a list of T cell receptor beta chains from one sample in a study of blood T cells in healthy people across ages. Via MiXCR, TCRdb re-called the 5' RACE reads, giving one row per CDR3 protein. In the table there are some 670,000 distinct CDR3 sequences, 40% to 65% of which are singletons. The sequencing input was blood. These receptors were obtained from an elderly woman in good health. Each CDR3 is given without its conserved first and last residue. The order of the fields is V gene, J gene, CDR3 protein.

>TRBV3-1|TRBJ1-2
ASSQGAGVTDGYT
>TRBV3-1|TRBJ2-5
ASSPGSQETQY
>TRBV20-1|TRBJ1-5
SARREGRRSDPPQH
>TRBV7-9|TRBJ1-4
ASSISGTGDEKLF
>TRBV6-4|TRBJ2-2
ASSEGNTGELF
>TRBV7-2|TRBJ1-1
ASSLVPGKNTEAF
>TRBV7-2|TRBJ1-2
ASSLMGGQTNYGYT
>TRBV6-6|TRBJ2-7
ASSYAGPYEQY
>TRBV5-1|TRBJ2-1
ATASGSSYNEQF
>TRBV9|TRBJ2-5
ASSVAGTTGETQY
>TRBV9|TRBJ2-3
ASSVEGTGGADTQY
>TRBV29-1|TRBJ1-3
SAELAGTGNTIY
>TRBV20-1|TRBJ1-2
SARGGTGTGYT
>TRBV9|TRBJ1-5
ASSVGVLSNQPQH
>TRBV20-1|TRBJ2-7
SATGTGRETRY
>TRBV12-3/TRBV12-4|TRBJ2-1
ASSPHTGTSGSNEQF
>TRBV7-7|TRBJ1-6
ASSAMPTGIPGSPLH
>TRBV4-3|TRBJ1-2
ASSQDRWHTANYGYT
>TRBV28|TRBJ1-2
ASSLPGQVNGYT
>TRBV5-6|TRBJ2-6
ASSYGLANSGANVLT
>TRBV4-1|TRBJ2-1
ASKGGGYNEQF
>TRBV15|TRBJ2-5
ATSSLYQETQY
>TRBV29-1|TRBJ2-7
SVRSLMGTEEQY
>TRBV4-1|TRBJ1-2
ASSPLFQGDANYGYT
>TRBV6-2/TRBV6-3|TRBJ2-5
ASRDPGQEETQY
>TRBV5-1|TRBJ1-3
ASARGQASSGNTIY
>TRBV5-1|TRBJ2-7
ASSLNPGPSEQY
>TRBV28|TRBJ2-1
ATSRPFLYNEQF
>TRBV7-2|TRBJ2-1
ASSFGLAGRGNQF
>TRBV20-1|TRBJ1-5
AQGGTSYGGNQPQH
>TRBV3-1|TRBJ2-2
ASSQTRGRAGELF
>TRBV5-6|TRBJ1-1
ASTLTGEAF
>TRBV27|TRBJ2-7
ASSPLRDRDQYEQY
>TRBV29-1|TRBJ1-1
SVGHGDAEAF
>TRBV6-2/TRBV6-3|TRBJ2-2
ASKSAPGTINRTGELF
>TRBV5-6|TRBJ2-3
AAGGPAVDTQY
>TRBV12-3/TRBV12-4|TRBJ2-7
ASTSVAGAYEQY
>TRBV20-1|TRBJ2-5
SATLDREETQY
>TRBV9|TRBJ2-3
ASRGLEDTQY
>TRBV3-1|TRBJ2-5
ASSQDMETQY
>TRBV5-1|TRBJ1-2
ASSPGQGST
>TRBV5-1|TRBJ2-1
ASSLGPLNEQF
>TRBV6-1|TRBJ2-7
ASSPRQGGSYEQY
>TRBV30|TRBJ2-1
AWRKTGINEQF
>TRBV2|TRBJ2-3
ASKDRGSLDTQY
>TRBV27|TRBJ2-1
ASVPGGGNEQF
>TRBV27|TRBJ2-7
ASSFSDRYYEQY
>TRBV10-1|TRBJ1-5
ASSEARAQPQH
>TRBV21-1|TRBJ1-2
ASSLKAGTASLNYGYT
>TRBV11-3|NA
ASSLADYNEQY
>TRBV5-1|TRBJ2-3
ASSAGTAIQSSTDTQY